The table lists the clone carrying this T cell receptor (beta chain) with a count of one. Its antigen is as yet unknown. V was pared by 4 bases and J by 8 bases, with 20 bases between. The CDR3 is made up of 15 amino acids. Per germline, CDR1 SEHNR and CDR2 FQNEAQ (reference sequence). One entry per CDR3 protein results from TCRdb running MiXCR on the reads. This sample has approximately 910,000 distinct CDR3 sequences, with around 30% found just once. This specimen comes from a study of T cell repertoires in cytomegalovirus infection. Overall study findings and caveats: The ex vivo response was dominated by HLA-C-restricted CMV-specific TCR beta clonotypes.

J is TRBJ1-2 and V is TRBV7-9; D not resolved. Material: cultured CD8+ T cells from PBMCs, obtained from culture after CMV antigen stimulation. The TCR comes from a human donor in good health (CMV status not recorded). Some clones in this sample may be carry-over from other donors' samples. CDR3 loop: CASSSNTAALGGYTF. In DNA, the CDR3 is TGTGCCAGCAGCTCAAACACCGCGGCTCTGGGAGGCTACACCTTC.